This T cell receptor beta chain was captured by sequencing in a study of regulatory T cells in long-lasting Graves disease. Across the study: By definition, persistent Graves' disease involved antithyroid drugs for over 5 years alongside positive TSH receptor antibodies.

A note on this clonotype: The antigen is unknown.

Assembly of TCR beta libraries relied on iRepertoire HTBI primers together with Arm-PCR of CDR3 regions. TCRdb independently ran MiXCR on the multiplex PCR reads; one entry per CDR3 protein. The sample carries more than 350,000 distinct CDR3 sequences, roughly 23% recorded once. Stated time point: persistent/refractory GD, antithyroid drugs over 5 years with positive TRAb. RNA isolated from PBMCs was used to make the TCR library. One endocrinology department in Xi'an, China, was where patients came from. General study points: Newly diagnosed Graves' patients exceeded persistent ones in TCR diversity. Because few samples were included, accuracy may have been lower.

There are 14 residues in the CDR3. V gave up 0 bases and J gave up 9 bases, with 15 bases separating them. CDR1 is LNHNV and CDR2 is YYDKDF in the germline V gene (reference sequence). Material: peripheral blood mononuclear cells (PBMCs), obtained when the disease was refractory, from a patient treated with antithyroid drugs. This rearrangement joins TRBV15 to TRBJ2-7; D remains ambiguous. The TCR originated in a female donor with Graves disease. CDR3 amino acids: CATSRDTASTGQYF. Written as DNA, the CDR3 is TGTGCCACCAGCAGAGATACAGCCTCAACCGGGCAGTACTTC.